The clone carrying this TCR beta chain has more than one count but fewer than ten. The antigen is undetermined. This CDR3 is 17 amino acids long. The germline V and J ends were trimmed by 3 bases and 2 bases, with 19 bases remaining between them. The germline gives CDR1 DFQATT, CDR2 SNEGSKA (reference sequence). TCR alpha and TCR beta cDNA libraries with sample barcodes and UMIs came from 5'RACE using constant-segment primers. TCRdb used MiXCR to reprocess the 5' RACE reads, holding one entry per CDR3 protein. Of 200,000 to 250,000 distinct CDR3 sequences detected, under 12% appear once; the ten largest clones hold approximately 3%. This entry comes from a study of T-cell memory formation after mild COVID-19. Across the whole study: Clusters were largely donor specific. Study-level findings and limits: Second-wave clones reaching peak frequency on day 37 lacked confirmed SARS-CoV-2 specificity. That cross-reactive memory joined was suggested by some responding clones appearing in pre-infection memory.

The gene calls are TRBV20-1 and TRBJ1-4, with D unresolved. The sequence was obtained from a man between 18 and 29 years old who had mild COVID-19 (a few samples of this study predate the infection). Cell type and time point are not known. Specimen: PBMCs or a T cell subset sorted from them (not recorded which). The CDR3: CSASGRVHPRTNEKLFF. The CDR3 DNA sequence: TGCAGTGCTAGTGGACGGGTCCATCCCAGGACTAATGAAAAACTGTTTTTT.